This T cell receptor beta chain was sequenced for a study of shared clonotypes between healthy human individuals. Study-wide results and caveats: About 5% of naive CD4 clonotypes were shared across a few donors.

Concerning this clone: As yet, its antigen is unknown.

CD45RO negativity and positive selection for CCR7 defined naive CD8 cells, a population that excluded terminally differentiated effector memory CD45RA+ cells. Germline V gene lookup returns CDR1 MNHEY and CDR2 SVGAGI. The CDR3 runs to 15 residues. V was pared by 4 bases and J by 4 bases, with 16 bases between. In the sorted-subset replicate PCRs, 150 to 250 ng DNA, 25,000 to 30,000 T cell genomes, was used. The repertoire was sequenced with immunoSEQ multiplex PCR; TCRdb's copy has only in-frame clones and lacks some. The sample includes some 800,000 clones, over 90% seen only once; the top ten take 20% to 30%.

Material: naive CD8+ T cells sorted from blood. The origin of this receptor is a man aged 25 to 40 in good health. The chain joins TRBV6-5 to TRBJ1-2, with D hard to call. CDR3 nucleotide sequence: TGTGCCAGCAGTTTATCGCAATACGGAGCCTATGGCTACACCTTC. It encodes CASSLSQYGAYGYTF.